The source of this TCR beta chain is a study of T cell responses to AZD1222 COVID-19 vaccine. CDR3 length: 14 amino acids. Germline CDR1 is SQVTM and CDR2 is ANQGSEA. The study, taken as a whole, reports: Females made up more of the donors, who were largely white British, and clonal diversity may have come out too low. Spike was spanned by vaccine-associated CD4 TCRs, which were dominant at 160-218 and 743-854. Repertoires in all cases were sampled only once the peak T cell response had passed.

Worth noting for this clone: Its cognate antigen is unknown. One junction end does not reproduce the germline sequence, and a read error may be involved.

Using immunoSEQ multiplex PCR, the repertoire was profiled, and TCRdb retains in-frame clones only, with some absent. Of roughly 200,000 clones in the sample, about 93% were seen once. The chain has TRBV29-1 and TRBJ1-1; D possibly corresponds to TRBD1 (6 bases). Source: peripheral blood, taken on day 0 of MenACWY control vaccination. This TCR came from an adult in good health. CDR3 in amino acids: CSSVAGATRAEVHF. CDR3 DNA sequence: TGCAGCTCTGTTGCGGGGGCGACTCGGGCCGAAGTTCACTTT.